The entry below gives a single TCR beta chain sequence along with its context. This clone was detected only a few times. This receptor's antigen is unknown. No base qualities exist here, and no much larger clone lies one base off it. Trimmed from V: 2 bases; trimmed from J: 7 bases; junction bases lacking a gene match: 7. CDR3 length: 15 amino acids, cysteine to phenylalanine. The entry retains the CDR3 DNA only, 45 bases that are in frame from base 1. For CDR1 and CDR2, the germline V gene (reference sequence) lists SEHNR and FQNEAQ. The data were obtained in a study of beta chain features in type 1 diabetes (dated by TCRdb to the late 2010s). Context from the whole study: Mean age, gender distribution, total cell number and subset yield did not differ between patients and healthy donors. Regulatory and stem cell-like memory subsets were obtained from only 8 patients and roughly 8 healthy donors, while naive and central memory subsets were obtained from all 30 or so donors. The study compared TCRB repertoires of sorted circulating CD4+ T cell subsets between recently diagnosed type 1 diabetes patients and matched healthy donors. A total of around 100 million sorted cells were examined across all samples, and RNA yield correlated strongly with the number of cells per subset.

Broad study findings and their caveats: Type 1 diabetes patients showed a moderate but significant shortening of TCRB CDR3 length in all four CD4+ subsets. Shorter templates might have been favored by PCR, but patient and control samples were amplified and corrected together, so both groups would have been affected equally by any skew. Patients with type 1 diabetes made fewer insertions and deleted more nucleotides at VDJ recombination sites, implying thymic rearrangement abnormalities. Only small numbers of individuals were included in the HLA sub-analyses, which left unresolved whether HLA type had any influence on TCRB rearrangement. Because cDNA was sequenced instead of genomic DNA, activated cells with high expression could be over-represented, although the groups did not differ in activation or CD3 levels. Naive, central memory and regulatory TCRB repertoires appeared to be more alike among patients than among healthy donors.

Each donor gave one peripheral blood draw, roughly 0.12 L on average, collected into heparinised tubes. A BD FACSAria II and a panel including CD45RO, CCR7, CD25, CD127, CD95 and CD27 were used to sort naive, central memory, regulatory and stem cell-like memory CD4+ T cells. Every sorted population had a purity above 95%. PBMCs were isolated right away by Lymphoprep density gradient centrifugation and were stained directly, without culture. To minimize batch effects, samples were stained and sorted in pairs, one healthy donor with one patient per experiment. All of the isolated RNA was reverse transcribed with the High Capacity cDNA Reverse Transcription Kit, so expressed TCRB transcripts were sequenced. Naive, central memory and regulatory T cell samples underwent deep immunoSEQ sequencing, averaging around 3.6 million total reads per sample. Sorted cells were lysed in RLT buffer and RNA was extracted with DNase-treated RNeasy Micro or Mini kits, depending on cell number. Each cell subset was processed separately to prevent cross-contamination, with patient and healthy donor samples processed together. Using the immunoSEQ multiplex PCR, TCRB sequences were amplified from cDNA into 87-bp fragments spanning the CDR3 region. Sequencing of the amplicons was done on the Illumina HiSeq platform. As for the authors' bioinformatics: PCR bias was computationally corrected using synthetic template baselines, reads within Hamming distance 2 were collapsed, and singletons that could not be merged were discarded. Reads were aligned to IMGT to assign V, D and J genes, CDR3 length, and insertions or deletions at six rearrangement sites. Within each subset, clonotype counts were normalized to sorted cell number, after which true diversity and Gini coefficients were computed with the tcR R package. The overlap coefficient, calculated on TCRB nucleotide sequences, was used to measure repertoire sharing. Out-of-frame TCRB sequences from naive cells were analyzed to stand in for the pre-selection repertoire. TCRdb carries this immuneACCESS record with in-frame sequences only. Its versions omit some clonotypes, under half of them owing to an unresolved V gene in the studies checked, with the rest unexplained. Clone size and V and J calls were adopted from that table, with D and trimming inferred from the DNA. This sample has roughly 250,000 clones in its table, and roughly 22% of those were observed once. The ten largest clonotypes hold less than 0.03% of the sample.

The clonotype comes from a woman aged 40 to 50 with type 1 diabetes. Sample: naive CD4+ T cells from blood. The sample's cell subset or site label, in plain terms: true naive CD4+ T cells. Here the chain combines TRBV7-9 and TRBJ2-1; 8 middle bases align to TRBD2. CDR3 reads: CASSLSGGPENEQFF. The DNA sequence reads TGTGCCAGCAGCTTATCGGGGGGGCCTGAGAATGAGCAGTTCTTC.